Its frequency marks the clone carrying this TCR beta chain as medium-sized. Its target is unknown. The data were obtained in a study of human CD8 memory T cell subsets. Study findings and constraints: T cell repertoires from the stem-like memory and precursor exhausted subsets showed minimal mutual overlap. What was sequenced in this study was only the T cell receptor beta chains. While effector memory cells differed, stem-like memory and precursor exhausted T cells had similarly high diversity.

Libraries of TCR beta chains were produced by 5' RACE (UMI-labeled). TCRdb re-called the 5' RACE reads; one entry per CDR3 protein, DNA not given. In all, the sample yields several thousand distinct CDR3 sequences. The source of the RNA was duplicate vials containing around 140,000 sorted CD8+ T cells for each subset. The origin of this receptor is a human donor in good health. Sequencing was performed on CD8+ T cells from PBMCs.

CDR3 protein: CASSLKPRAGVPAGADTQYF. This chain connects TRBV5-1 to TRBJ2-3; TCRdb indicates TRBD1, and absent DNA this call remains unverified. CDR1 and CDR2 from the germline V gene are SGHRS and YFSETQ. CDR3 size: 20 residues.